These 8 T cell receptor beta chains came from one sample sequenced in a study of T cells in women clearing cervical HPV infection. The table came from immunoSEQ multiplex PCR; TCRdb's copy has only in-frame clones and leaves some out. This repertoire includes around 39,000 clones. The sample consisted of blood buffy coat. Receptors were obtained from a woman between 18 and 70 years old with a cervical HPV16 infection that either progressed to CIN3+ or cleared (not recorded which).

As concerns this clone: The read comes to an end 3 residues before the CDR3 does, leaving the germline J gene to fill in the end. The chain couples TRBV11-3 to TRBJ2-2; possible D gene TRBD2, 6 bases. The CDR3 totals 14 residues. CDR1 is SGHNT and CDR2 is YENEEA in the germline V gene. The V end was cut by 5 bases, the J end by 7 bases, with 14 bases between. CDR3 DNA (partial): TGTGCCAGCAGCCCCAGACTAGGCGGCGGGGAG. It translates to CASSPRLGGGE. The whole CDR3 reads CASSPRLGGGELFF.

Concerning this clone: The read comes to an end 3 residues before the CDR3 does, leaving the germline J gene to fill in the end. The chain joins TRBV5-1 to TRBJ2-7; D tentatively fits TRBD1 or TRBD2 (5 bases each). Trimming removed 4 bases from V and 0 bases from J, with 11 bases in between. This CDR3 has 14 residues. Germline V CDR1 and CDR2: SGHRS, YFSETQ. The covered CDR3 bases are TGCGCCAGCAGCACCTCAGGGAGCTCCTACGAG. Protein: CASSTSGSSYE. The entire CDR3 protein is CASSTSGSSYEQYF.

Comment on this clone: A junction end diverges from the germline sequence, so it may reflect a read error. The CDR3 is cut off 3 residues early in the read; its end comes from the germline J gene. V gene TRBV20-1 combines with J gene TRBJ2-3, with 9 bases lining up with TRBD2. Germline V lookup: CDR1 DFQATT, CDR2 SNEGSKA (reference sequence). CDR3 length: 15 amino acids. The CDR3 DNA, read in part, is TGCAGTGCGAGAGGACTAGCGCCTAGCACAGATACG. The encoded protein is CSARGLAPSTDT. The entire CDR3 protein is CSARGLAPSTDTQYF.

In regard to this clone: The read ends 3 residues shy of where the CDR3 ends; the end is completed using the germline J gene. This chain uses TRBV20-1 with TRBJ1-1; weak D call: TRBD1 (5 bases). The germline CDR1 and CDR2 sequences are DFQATT and SNEGSKA (reference sequence). The CDR3 has 12 residues. Trimming stripped 3 bases from V and 4 bases from J, with 9 bases between. The CDR3 here is CSARGGGTEAFF. The DNA read from the CDR3 is TGCAGTGCTAGGGGGGGTGGCACTGAA.

The CDR3 DNA, read in part, is TGTGCCAGCAGCGGGACTAGCGGAGACGCAGATACC. It yields the protein CASSGTSGDADT. The full-length CDR3 reads as CASSGTSGDADTYTF. This sequence joins TRBV7-2 and TRBJ1-2, with TRBD1 as a possible D gene (5 bases). The missing CDR3 end, 3 residues past where the read stops, is filled in from the germline J gene. Germline V gene data show CDR1 as SGHTA and CDR2 as FQGNSA. The CDR3 totals 15 residues. The full variable domain, in which reference TRBV7-2 and TRBJ1-2 provide the parts outside the CDR3, is GAGVSQSPSNKVTEKGKDVELRCDPISGHTALYWYRQSLGQGLEFLIYFQGNSAPDKSGLPSDRFSAERTGGSVSTLTIQRTQQEDSAVYLCASSGTSGDADTYTFGSGTRLTVV.

CDR3 in amino acids: CASSIGTGTYDYTF. Incomplete CDR3 DNA: TGTGCCAGTAGTATAGGGACAGGGACCTACGAC. The V gene is TRBV19, the J gene TRBJ1-2, with 8 bases identical to TRBD1. The read terminates 3 residues before the CDR3 end, so the remaining end is supplied by the germline J gene. Per the germline V gene, CDR1 is LNHDA and CDR2 is SQIVND (reference sequence). The CDR3 length is 14 residues.

About this clone itself: Read data end 3 residues before the CDR3 end; the end is taken from the germline J gene. The chain links TRBV6-2 or TRBV6-3 to TRBJ1-2; 10 positions agree with TRBD1. Germline CDR1 and CDR2: MNHEY and SVGEGT. The J segment lost 4 bases and the V segment lost 2 bases, leaving 10 bases of the junction unmatched. The CDR3 spans 17 residues. CDR3 region: CASSYPPWDRGFYGYTF. The covered CDR3 bases are TGTGCCAGCAGTTACCCACCGTGGGACAGGGGTTTCTATGGC.

As concerns this clone: The read terminates 3 residues before the CDR3 end, so the remaining end is supplied by the germline J gene. The chain joins TRBV7-6 to TRBJ2-1; D gene unclear. V lost 1 base to trimming and J lost 6 bases, with 13 bases between them. There are 15 residues in the CDR3. The V gene's germline CDR1 is SGHVS and CDR2 FNYEAQ. Partial CDR3 DNA: TGTGCCAGCAGCTTAGGGCCTCTTCAAGGCAATGAG. Translated, it gives CASSLGPLQGNE. The CDR3 as a whole reads CASSLGPLQGNEQFF.